The TCR beta chain under discussion was sequenced for a study of shared clonotypes between healthy human individuals. The CDR3 length is 13 residues. From germline, CDR1 is SQVTM and CDR2 ANQGSEA. With 6 bases removed from V and 10 bases from J, the gap between germline ends came to 18 bases. Method: immunoSEQ multiplex PCR; TCRdb's copy keeps in-frame clones and lacks some. The sample lists about 1,500,000 clones, roughly 97% occurring once. This chain links TRBV29-1 with TRBJ2-2; D is perhaps TRBD1 or TRBD2 (6 bases each). The sample was naive CD4+ T cells sorted from blood. Subset here: CD45RA+ positively selected. This clonotype was obtained from a man aged 25 to 40 in good health. The chain's CDR3 is CSVAQGGLMELFF. The DNA for the CDR3 is TGCAGCGTCGCACAGGGAGGTTTGATGGAGCTGTTTTTT.